Shown below are 25 T cell receptor beta chains from a single sample sequenced in a study. Tregs were sorted as CD4+CD25+CD127-/low cells. TCRdb re-called the 5' RACE reads with MiXCR, one entry per CDR3 protein. This sample has thousands of distinct CDR3 sequences, with roughly half found just once. Sample: Tregs sorted from a lymph node. Source of these receptors: a female donor with breast cancer.

The chain joins TRBV15 to TRBJ2-1; 12 nucleotides align to TRBD2. The V and J ends lost 0 bases and 8 bases, in that order; junction bases with no gene match: 8. This CDR3 is built from 17 residues. Germline V gene data show CDR1 as LNHNV and CDR2 as YYDKDF (reference sequence). The CDR3 DNA sequence: TGTGCCACCAGCAGAGACCCCCTAGCGGGAGGGGTCGATGAGCAGTTCTTC. Translating gives CATSRDPLAGGVDEQFF. Full variable domain (rest looked up from reference TRBV15 and TRBJ2-1): DAMVIQNPRYQVTQFGKPVTLSCSQTLNHNVMYWYQQKSSQAPKLLFHYYDKDFNNEADTPDNFQSRRPNTSFCFLDIRSPGLGDTAMYLCATSRDPLAGGVDEQFFGPGTRLTVL.

This clonotype showed up just once. The V gene is TRBV29-1, the J gene TRBJ1-1; D might be TRBD1 (6 bases). V was cut by 5 bases and J by 6 bases, with 16 bases left in between. The CDR3 length is 13 residues. Germline loops: CDR1 SQVTM, CDR2 ANQGSEA. CDR3 nucleotide sequence: TGCAGCGTTTTGGACAGTTCGGGTTCTGAAGCTTTCTTT. As protein: CSVLDSSGSEAFF.

This chain links TRBV9 with TRBJ1-6; 9 bases are shared with TRBD1. Trimming cost V 1 base and J 10 bases; bases outside gene matches: 6. Per the germline V gene, CDR1 is SGDLS and CDR2 is YYNGEE. The length of the CDR3 is 15 residues. CDR3 protein: CASSVSGDRASPLHF. For the CDR3, the DNA is TGTGCCAGCAGCGTAAGCGGGGACAGGGCCTCACCCCTCCACTTT.

The CDR3 spells CASSLDSEKLFF. The DNA of the CDR3 is TGTGCCAGCAGCTTAGATTCCGAAAAACTGTTTTTT. The rearrangement uses TRBV7-8 and TRBJ1-4; D gene unclear. The CDR3 totals 12 residues. V shed 1 base and J shed 8 bases, with 5 bases lying between them. CDR1 and CDR2 (germline): SGHVS, FQNEAQ.

This clonotype occurred a few times. The chain employs TRBV5-1 and TRBJ1-3; no clear D. The V end lost 0 bases, the J end lost 0 bases, and 7 bases lay between the germline ends. The V gene's germline CDR1 is SGHRS and CDR2 YFSETQ. This CDR3 is built from 15 residues. The CDR3 spells CASSLVPGSGNTIYF. The CDR3 nucleotides are TGCGCCAGCAGCTTGGTGCCAGGCTCTGGAAACACCATATATTTT.

The rearrangement links TRBV7-9 to TRBJ2-5; D is tentatively TRBD1 or TRBD2 (7 bases each). The germline V and J ends were trimmed by 4 bases and 4 bases, with 19 bases remaining between them. CDR3 length equals 16 residues. Per germline, CDR1 SEHNR and CDR2 FQNEAQ (reference sequence). The CDR3 here is CASSWAGGERGETQYF. The CDR3 DNA follows: TGTGCCAGCAGCTGGGCAGGGGGTGAGCGGGGAGAGACCCAGTACTTC.

This chain joins TRBV5-1 and TRBJ2-7; 7 nucleotides align to TRBD1. CDR1 SGHRS and CDR2 YFSETQ come from the germline V gene. The CDR3 totals 14 residues. The junction had 6 bases not matched to a gene; V was cut back by 3 bases and J by 3 bases. The CDR3 DNA reads TGCGCCAGCAGCTACGGGACAGAAGGCTACGAGCAGTACTTC. The encoded protein is CASSYGTEGYEQYF.

The DNA of the CDR3 is TGCGCCAGCAGCGGAGCGGGAGCTGAGACCCAGTACTTC. Protein sequence: CASSGAGAETQYF. V is TRBV5-1 and J is TRBJ2-5, with TRBD2 matching over 8 bases. CDR3 length equals 13 residues. Per germline, CDR1 SGHRS and CDR2 YFSETQ. The J segment lost 5 bases and the V segment lost 4 bases, leaving 4 bases of the junction unmatched.

The chain links TRBV15 to TRBJ2-1; 13 bases are shared with TRBD2. The germline gives CDR1 LNHNV, CDR2 YYDKDF (reference sequence). The junction had 4 bases not matched to a gene; V was cut back by 1 base and J by 4 bases. The CDR3 runs to 17 residues. The CDR3 DNA is TGTGCCACCAGCAGAGTACTAGCGGGAGGGGGTTACAATGAGCAGTTCTTC. Translation: CATSRVLAGGGYNEQFF. Full variable domain (rest looked up from reference TRBV15 and TRBJ2-1): DAMVIQNPRYQVTQFGKPVTLSCSQTLNHNVMYWYQQKSSQAPKLLFHYYDKDFNNEADTPDNFQSRRPNTSFCFLDIRSPGLGDTAMYLCATSRVLAGGGYNEQFFGPGTRLTVL.

The V and J genes are TRBV5-1 and TRBJ2-1; 15 nucleotides agree with TRBD2. After removal of 1 base from V and 8 bases from J, the junction contained 4 bases not matched to a gene. CDR3 length equals 16 residues. CDR1 SGHRS and CDR2 YFSETQ come from the germline V gene. DNA for the CDR3: TGCGCCAGCAGCTTGCGGACTAGCGGGGGGGCAGATGAGCAGTTCTTC. Translated: CASSLRTSGGADEQFF.

The J gene is TRBJ2-5, the V gene TRBV9, with TRBD2 as a possible D gene (5 bases). The CDR3 spans 13 residues. The ends were cut back, 4 bases at V and 2 bases at J, with 9 bases in the middle. Germline CDR1 and CDR2: SGDLS and YYNGEE. This CDR3 is CASSPAVQETQYF. The CDR3 DNA sequence: TGTGCCAGCAGCCCAGCGGTTCAAGAGACCCAGTACTTC.

CDR3 sequence reads: CASSQDLAGGFGEQYF. The CDR3 nucleotides are TGTGCCAGCAGCCAAGATCTAGCGGGAGGGTTTGGCGAGCAGTACTTC. The J gene is TRBJ2-7, the V gene TRBV4-2, with 12 bases fitting TRBD2. This CDR3 region has 16 residues. With 0 bases clipped from V and 6 bases from J, the junction kept 6 bases outside the gene matches. Germline V gives CDR1 LGHNA, CDR2 YNFKEQ.

This sequence joins TRBV5-1 and TRBJ2-3; the match to TRBD2 covers 8 bases. CDR3 length: 16 residues. V lost 0 bases, J lost 6 bases, and 9 bases stayed unmatched. Germline V gene lookup returns CDR1 SGHRS and CDR2 YFSETQ. In nucleotides, the CDR3 is TGCGCCAGCAGCTTGGGAGTTAGCGGGATCCCGGATACGCAGTATTTT. It yields the protein CASSLGVSGIPDTQYF.

This clonotype is categorized as medium-sized. The rearrangement uses TRBV20-1 and TRBJ1-1; no clear D. CDR3 length: 12 residues. Germline assignment: CDR1 DFQATT and CDR2 SNEGSKA (reference sequence). The ends were cut back, 5 bases at V and 6 bases at J, with 13 bases in the middle. The DNA for the CDR3 is TGCAGTGCTCCTCGTGAGGGCGCTGAAGCTTTCTTT. Its protein is CSAPREGAEAFF.

J is TRBJ2-1 and V is TRBV7-3; 8 bases are a match to TRBD2. This CDR3 is 15 amino acids long. Germline CDR1 SGHTA, CDR2 FQGTGA. J lost 6 bases, V lost 2 bases, and 6 bases had no gene match. Here the CDR3 reads CASSLSIGGANEQFF. The CDR3 DNA reads as TGTGCCAGCAGCTTATCTATCGGGGGGGCCAATGAGCAGTTCTTC. Full variable domain (missing parts from reference TRBV7-3 and TRBJ2-1): GAGVSQTPSNKVTEKGKYVELRCDPISGHTALYWYRQSLGQGPEFLIYFQGTGAADDSGLPNDRFFAVRPEGSVSTLKIQRTERGDSAVYLCASSLSIGGANEQFFGPGTRLTVL.

The genes are TRBV6-5 and TRBJ2-3; tentative D call: TRBD2 (6 bases). V lost 6 bases, J lost 0 bases, and 13 bases lay in between. CDR3 length: 15 amino acids. Germline V gene lookup returns CDR1 MNHEY and CDR2 SVGAGI. CDR3 DNA: TGTGCCAGCAGCCGGCGGGATGCTAGCACAGATACGCAGTATTTT. Protein: CASSRRDASTDTQYF.

The chain is built from TRBV29-1 and TRBJ2-7, with 9 bases matching TRBD1. The ends lost 4 bases at V and 5 bases at J; junction bases unmatched: 6. The germline gives CDR1 SQVTM, CDR2 ANQGSEA. This CDR3 has 13 residues. CDR3 residues: CSVAGQGLDEQYF. As DNA, the CDR3 is TGCAGCGTTGCAGGACAGGGGCTGGACGAGCAGTACTTC.

This clonotype was picked up a small number of times. This chain connects TRBV6-1 to TRBJ1-2, with 9 bases aligning to TRBD1. Per the germline V gene, CDR1 is MNHNS and CDR2 is SASEGT. This CDR3 contains 17 residues. V lost 6 bases, J lost 0 bases, and 11 bases stayed unmatched. CDR3: CASSEQGAELANYGYTF. As DNA, the CDR3 is TGTGCCAGCAGCGAACAGGGGGCCGAACTAGCTAACTATGGCTACACCTTC.

The chain employs TRBV5-1 and TRBJ1-2; the match to TRBD1 covers 7 bases. V shed 4 bases, J shed 13 bases, and the junction held 10 bases outside the gene matches. Germline V lookup: CDR1 SGHRS, CDR2 YFSETQ. This CDR3 spans 12 amino acids. DNA for the CDR3: TGCGCCAGCAGCGAAGGGACAGAGCCAGTCACCTTC. It specifies CASSEGTEPVTF.

The rearrangement uses TRBV5-1 and TRBJ2-3, with a weak D call TRBD2 (5 bases). The CDR3 contains 13 residues. CDR1 and CDR2 from the germline V gene are SGHRS and YFSETQ. V dropped 5 bases and J dropped 0 bases, with 7 bases sitting between them. DNA of the CDR3: TGCGCCAGCAGAACGGGAAGCACAGATACGCAGTATTTT. Its translation: CASRTGSTDTQYF.

This sequence joins TRBV6-5 and TRBJ2-1, with TRBD2 as a possible D gene (6 bases). Looked up from germline, CDR1 is MNHEY and CDR2 is SVGAGI. Trimming stripped 7 bases from V and 1 base from J, with 14 bases between. The CDR3 runs to 15 residues. CDR3 amino acids: CASTEEGGSYNEQFF. CDR3 nucleotide sequence: TGTGCCAGCACGGAAGAGGGAGGTTCCTACAATGAGCAGTTCTTC.

The V call is TRBV5-1, the J call TRBJ2-3; the match to TRBD2 covers 8 bases. With V trimmed by 0 bases and J by 0 bases, 9 bases remained unmatched. The CDR3 covers 18 residues. Germline loops: CDR1 SGHRS, CDR2 YFSETQ. CDR3 DNA: TGCGCCAGCAGCTTGGGGATAGCGGGGACGGTTAGCACAGATACGCAGTATTTT. Translating it yields CASSLGIAGTVSTDTQYF.

The chain recombines TRBV4-1 with TRBJ2-7; D unresolved. The CDR3 extends over 14 amino acids. Germline lookup yields CDR1 MGHRA and CDR2 YSYEKL. V was shortened by 1 base and J by 6 bases, with 13 bases between the two germline ends. The CDR3 here is CASSQGARGPEQYF. In DNA form, the CDR3 reads TGCGCCAGCAGCCAAGGAGCCCGAGGTCCCGAGCAGTACTTC.

This clonotype was seen just once. The chain combines TRBV7-6 with TRBJ1-4; maybe TRBD1 (5 bases). The CDR3 length is 14 residues. V was shortened by 3 bases and J by 3 bases, with 8 bases between the two germline ends. The germline CDR1 and CDR2 sequences are SGHVS and FNYEAQ. CDR3 bases: TGTGCCAGCAGCTTGGGGGGACCTAATGAAAAACTGTTTTTT. Residues: CASSLGGPNEKLFF.

A word on this clonotype: One junction end disagrees with the germline gene, perhaps due to a read error. This chain uses TRBV7-7 with TRBJ2-5; 8 nucleotides line up with TRBD1. Per the germline V gene, CDR1 is SSHAT and CDR2 is FNYEAQ (reference sequence). This CDR3 is 15 amino acids long. CDR3 sequence reads: CASSQGAEIQETRYF. In DNA form, the CDR3 reads TGTGCTAGCAGCCAGGGGGCTGAGATCCAAGAGACCCGGTACTTC.